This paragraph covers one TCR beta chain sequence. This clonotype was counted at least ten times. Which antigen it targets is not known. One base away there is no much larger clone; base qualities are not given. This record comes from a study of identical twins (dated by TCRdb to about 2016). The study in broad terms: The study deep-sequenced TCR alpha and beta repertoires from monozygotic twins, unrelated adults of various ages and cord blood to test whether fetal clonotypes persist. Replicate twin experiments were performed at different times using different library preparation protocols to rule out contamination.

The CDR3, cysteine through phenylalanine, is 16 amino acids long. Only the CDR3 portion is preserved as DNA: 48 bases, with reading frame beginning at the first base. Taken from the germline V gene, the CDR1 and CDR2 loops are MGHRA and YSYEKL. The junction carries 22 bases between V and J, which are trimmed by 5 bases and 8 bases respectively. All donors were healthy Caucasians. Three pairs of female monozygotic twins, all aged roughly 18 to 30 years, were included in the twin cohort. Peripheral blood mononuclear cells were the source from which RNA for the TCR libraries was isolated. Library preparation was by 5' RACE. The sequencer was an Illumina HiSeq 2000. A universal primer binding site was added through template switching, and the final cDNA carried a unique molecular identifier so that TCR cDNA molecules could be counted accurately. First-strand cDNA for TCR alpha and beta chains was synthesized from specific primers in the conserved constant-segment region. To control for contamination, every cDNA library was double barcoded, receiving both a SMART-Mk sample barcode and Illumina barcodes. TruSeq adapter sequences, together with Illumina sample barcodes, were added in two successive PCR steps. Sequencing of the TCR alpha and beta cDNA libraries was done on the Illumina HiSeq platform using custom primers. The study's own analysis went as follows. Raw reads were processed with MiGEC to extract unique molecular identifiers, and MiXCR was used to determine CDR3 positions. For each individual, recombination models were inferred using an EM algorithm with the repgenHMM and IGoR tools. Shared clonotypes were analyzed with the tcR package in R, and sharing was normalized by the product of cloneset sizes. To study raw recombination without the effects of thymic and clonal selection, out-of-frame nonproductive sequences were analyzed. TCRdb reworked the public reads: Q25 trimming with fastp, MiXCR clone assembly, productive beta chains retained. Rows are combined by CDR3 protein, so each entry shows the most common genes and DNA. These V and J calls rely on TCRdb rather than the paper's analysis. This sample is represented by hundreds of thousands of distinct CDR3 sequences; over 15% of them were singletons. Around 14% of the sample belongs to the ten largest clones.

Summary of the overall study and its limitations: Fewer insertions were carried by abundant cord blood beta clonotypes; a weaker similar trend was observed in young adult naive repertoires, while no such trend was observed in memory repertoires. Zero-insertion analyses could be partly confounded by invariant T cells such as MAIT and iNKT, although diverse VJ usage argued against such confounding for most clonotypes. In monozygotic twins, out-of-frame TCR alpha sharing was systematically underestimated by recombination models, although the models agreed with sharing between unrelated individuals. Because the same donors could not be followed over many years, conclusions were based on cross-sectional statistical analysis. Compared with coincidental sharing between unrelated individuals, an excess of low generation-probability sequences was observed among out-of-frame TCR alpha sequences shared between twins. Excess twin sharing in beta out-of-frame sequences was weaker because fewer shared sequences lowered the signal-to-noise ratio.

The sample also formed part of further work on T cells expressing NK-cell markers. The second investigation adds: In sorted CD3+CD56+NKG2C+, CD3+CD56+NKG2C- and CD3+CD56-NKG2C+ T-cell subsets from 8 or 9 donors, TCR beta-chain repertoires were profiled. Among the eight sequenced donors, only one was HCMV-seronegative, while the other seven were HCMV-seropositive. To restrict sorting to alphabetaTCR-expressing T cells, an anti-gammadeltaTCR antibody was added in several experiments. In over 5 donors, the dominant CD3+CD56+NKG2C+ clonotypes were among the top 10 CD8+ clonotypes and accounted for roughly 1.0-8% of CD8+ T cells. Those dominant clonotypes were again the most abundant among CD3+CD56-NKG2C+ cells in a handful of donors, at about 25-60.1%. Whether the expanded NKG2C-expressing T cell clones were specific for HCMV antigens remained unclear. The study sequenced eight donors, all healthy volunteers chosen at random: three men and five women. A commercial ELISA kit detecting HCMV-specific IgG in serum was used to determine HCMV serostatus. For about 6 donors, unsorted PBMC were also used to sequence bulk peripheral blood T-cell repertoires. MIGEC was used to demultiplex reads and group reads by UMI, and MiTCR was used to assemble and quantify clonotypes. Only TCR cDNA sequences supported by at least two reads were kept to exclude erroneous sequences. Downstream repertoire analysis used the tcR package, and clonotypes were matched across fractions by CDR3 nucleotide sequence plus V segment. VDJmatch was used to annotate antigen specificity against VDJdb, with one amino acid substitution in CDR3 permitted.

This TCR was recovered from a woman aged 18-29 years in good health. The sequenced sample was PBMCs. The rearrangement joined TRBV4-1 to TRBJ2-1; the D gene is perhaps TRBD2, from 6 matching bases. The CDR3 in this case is CASSTPSRRAGDEQFF. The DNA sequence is TGCGCCAGCAGCACACCTTCTCGGCGAGCGGGCGATGAGCAGTTCTTC.